A selection of T cell receptor beta chains follows, all from one sample in a study of blood T cells in healthy people across ages. TCRdb used MiXCR to reprocess the 5' RACE reads, holding one entry per CDR3 protein. The sample has some 1.5 million distinct CDR3 sequences; 35% to 45% are singletons. Specimen: blood. These receptor sequences come from a woman aged 18-35 years in good health. CDR3s include the opening cysteine and the closing phenylalanine or tryptophan. The D gene is left open where the match is weak. Not every row has a clone size; where given, it reads once, few, many or a size class.

TRBJ2-7 | few | TRBD1 | TRBV7-9 | CASSPPGQSSYEQYF | TGTGCCAGCAGCCCCCCGGGACAGAGCTCCTACGAGCAGTACTTC
TRBJ2-3 | many | TRBD2 | TRBV7-3 | CASSMLAGGTDTQYF | TGTGCCAGCAGCATGTTAGCGGGAGGGACAGATACGCAGTATTTT
TRBJ2-1 | NA | NA | TRBV20-1 | CSGLSGIYEQFF | TGCAGTGGCCTTTCCGGGATCTATGAGCAGTTCTTC
TRBJ2-1 | many | TRBD1 | TRBV12-3/TRBV12-4 | CASSYRTGNYNEQFF | TGTGCCAGCAGTTACAGGACAGGGAACTACAATGAGCAGTTCTTC
TRBJ2-1 | NA | NA | TRBV7-2 | CTSSFSGGQYNEQFF | TGTACCAGCAGCTTCTCGGGGGGACAGTACAATGAGCAGTTCTTC
TRBJ2-1 | NA | NA | TRBV7-9 | CASSMGRWGYNEQFF | TGTGCCAGCAGCATGGGGAGGTGGGGCTACAATGAGCAGTTCTTC
TRBJ1-1 | NA | TRBD1 | TRBV2 | CASSEAHFRTGLNTEAFF | TGTGCCAGCAGTGAAGCCCACTTCCGGACAGGGCTAAACACTGAAGCTTTCTTT
TRBJ2-5 | many | TRBD2 | TRBV11-2 | CASSFLAGQETQYF | TGTGCCAGCAGCTTCCTAGCGGGCCAAGAGACCCAGTACTTC
TRBJ2-5 | few | TRBD2 | TRBV2 | CASSEDLGLALKTQYF | TGTGCCAGCAGTGAAGATCTGGGACTAGCGTTAAAGACCCAGTACTTC
TRBJ1-5 | NA | TRBD1 | TRBV7-2 | CASSSGQRPPQPQHF | TGTGCCAGCAGCTCGGGACAGCGACCGCCTCAGCCCCAGCATTTT
TRBJ1-2 | NA | NA | TRBV9 | CASSATTGYGYTF | TGTGCCAGCAGCGCGACTACGGGGTATGGCTACACCTTC
TRBJ2-3 | NA | NA | TRBV7-2 | CASSSIAAGTDTQYF | TGTGCCAGCAGCTCAATAGCGGCCGGCACAGATACGCAGTATTTT
TRBJ1-5 | NA | NA | TRBV7-3 | CASSVDSYQPQHF | TGTGCCAGCAGCGTCGACAGTTATCAGCCCCAGCATTTT
TRBJ2-1 | NA | NA | TRBV12-3/TRBV12-4 | CASIDGIGSYNEQFF | TGTGCCAGCATTGACGGGATCGGGTCCTACAATGAGCAGTTCTTC
TRBJ2-1 | NA | NA | TRBV12-3/TRBV12-4 | CASNPKGFPYNEQFF | TGTGCCAGCAACCCAAAAGGGTTCCCCTACAATGAGCAGTTCTTC
TRBJ1-6 | NA | TRBD1 | TRBV10-3 | CASATGVRSPLHF | TGTGCCAGCGCGACAGGGGTTCGGTCACCCCTCCACTTT
TRBJ1-2 | few | TRBD1 | TRBV7-9 | CASDSDGTEYTF | TGTGCCAGCGATTCTGACGGGACAGAATACACCTTC
TRBJ2-1 | NA | NA | TRBV29-1 | CSVDNPNRTVYNEQFF | TGCAGCGTTGACAACCCCAACCGGACGGTTTACAATGAGCAGTTCTTC
TRBJ1-6 | NA | NA | TRBV20-1 | CSARPGSSYNSPLHF | TGCAGTGCTAGACCGGGGAGCTCCTATAATTCACCCCTCCACTTT
TRBJ2-7 | once | TRBD1 | TRBV29-1 | CSVRGQTHYEQYF | TGCAGCGTAAGGGGACAGACCCACTACGAGCAGTACTTC
TRBJ2-7 | many | NA | TRBV10-2 | CASSEFRQEQYF | TGCGCCAGCAGTGAGTTCCGGCAAGAGCAGTACTTC
TRBJ1-2 | few | NA | TRBV12-3/TRBV12-4 | CASTPTGVPNYGYTF | TGTGCCAGCACACCCACAGGAGTCCCTAACTATGGCTACACCTTC
TRBJ1-2 | few | NA | TRBV20-1 | CSARRPVANYGYTF | TGCAGTGCTAGAAGGCCAGTAGCTAACTATGGCTACACCTTC
TRBJ2-3 | NA | NA | TRBV4-1 | CASSQTGAGGHTDTQNF | TGCGCCAGCAGCCAAACCGGGGCCGGGGGACACACAGATACGCAGAATTTT
TRBJ2-1 | many | NA | TRBV5-1 | CASYQRPSSYNEQFF | TGCGCCAGCTACCAGCGTCCTAGCAGCTACAATGAGCAGTTCTTC
TRBJ1-1 | NA | NA | TRBV20-1 | CSGQAGGNTEAFF | TGCAGTGGACAGGCGGGGGGGAACACTGAAGCTTTCTTT
TRBJ2-5 | NA | NA | TRBV27 | CASRKGGPSSYNEQYF | TGTGCCAGCAGGAAAGGGGGTCCAAGCTCCTACAATGAGCAGTACTTC
TRBJ1-6 | NA | NA | TRBV20-1 | CSARDPQNNSPLHF | TGCAGTGCTAGGGACCCCCAAAATAATTCACCCCTCCACTTT